This TCR beta chain came from a study of human thymus T cells. TCRdb keeps only in-frame clones here, not all; method: immunoSEQ multiplex PCR. Of some 80,000 clones in the sample, roughly 96% were seen once. Thymic tissue was derived from resections collected during corrective heart surgery. Infants served as donors; they were healthy and Finnish and were having corrective surgery for congenital heart defects. Study findings and constraints: Unrelated people showed highly overlapping thymic repertoires, related research reported. V and J genes seemed to be used with bias in thymic and blood repertoires.

On this clone itself: Its antigen is undetermined.

Germline V gene data show CDR1 as SGHDN and CDR2 as FVKESK. The length of the CDR3 is 14 residues. V was clipped by 4 bases and J by 4 bases; unmatched bases: 6. The clonotype originates from a boy less than two years old with a congenital heart defect but otherwise immunologically healthy. Sequencing was done on a sample of thymus tissue. The V call is TRBV14, the J call TRBJ1-2, with 7 bases aligning to TRBD1. The CDR3 loop is CASSPWAGGYGYTF. In DNA, the CDR3 is TGTGCCAGCAGCCCCTGGGCAGGGGGCTATGGCTACACCTTC.